A single sample gave rise to the 31 T cell receptor beta chains below, sequenced in a study of cytomegalovirus exposure and HLA in healthy donors. This PCR relied on a set of 60 Vbeta primers and 13 Jbeta primers. The assay was immunoSEQ multiplex PCR, and TCRdb's table has in-frame clones only and misses some. Here the sample spans about 230,000 clones, 75% to 90% being singletons. Sample: PBMCs. The source of these receptors is a woman aged 18-29 years in good health and CMV-seronegative.

The count of this clone is one. This chain joins TRBV5-1 and TRBJ2-6, with 7 bases fitting TRBD2. Trimming took 2 bases from V and 1 from J; bases not matched to a gene: 6. Per germline, CDR1 SGHRS and CDR2 YFSETQ. The CDR3 totals 17 residues. CDR3 in amino acids: CASSFDRGGSGANVLTF. CDR3 nucleotides: TGCGCCAGCAGCTTCGACCGGGGAGGGTCTGGGGCCAACGTCCTGACTTTC.

V and J are TRBV6-1 and TRBJ2-1, with unresolved D. Germline loops: CDR1 MNHNS, CDR2 SASEGT. The V end lost 3 bases, the J end lost 5 bases, and 8 bases lay between the germline ends. The length of the CDR3 is 13 residues. The CDR3 sequence is CASSDPSHNEQFF. The CDR3 DNA follows: TGTGCCAGCAGTGACCCCTCTCACAATGAGCAGTTCTTC.

J is TRBJ1-2 and V is TRBV18, with D possibly TRBD1 on 5 matching bases. CDR3 length: 15 residues. V was shortened by 2 bases and J by 4 bases, with 14 bases between the two germline ends. Looked up from germline, CDR1 is KGHSH and CDR2 is LQKENI. CDR3 in DNA: TGTGCCAGCTCACCAGCTCCGACAGCTACCTATGGCTACACCTTC. It is translated as CASSPAPTATYGYTF.

This chain links TRBV29-1 with TRBJ1-5; D ambiguous. V lost 4 bases, J lost 7 bases, and 11 bases lay in between. Germline loops: CDR1 SQVTM, CDR2 ANQGSEA. The CDR3 length is 12 residues. The CDR3 region is CSVGGLGQPQHF. CDR3 in DNA: TGCAGCGTTGGAGGGCTAGGGCAGCCCCAGCATTTT.

The V gene is TRBV15, the J gene TRBJ2-4, with TRBD1 matching over 8 bases. This CDR3 has 15 amino acids. Losses at the gene ends were 0 bases for V and 7 bases for J; bases not matched to a gene: 5. The germline V gene has CDR1 LNHNV and CDR2 YYDKDF (reference sequence). CDR3 protein: CATSRDRGRGNIQYF. The CDR3 nucleotides read TGTGCCACCAGCAGAGACAGGGGGCGCGGCAACATTCAGTACTTC.

The chain employs TRBV27 and TRBJ1-1, with D unclear. The CDR3 is made up of 14 amino acids. V was trimmed by 6 bases and J by 0 bases, leaving 11 bases between them. Germline V gene sequence: CDR1 MNHEY, CDR2 SMNVEV (reference sequence). CDR3 bases: TGTGCCAGCAGACGAGTGGGAGTGAACACTGAAGCTTTCTTT. Protein product: CASRRVGVNTEAFF.

V usage is TRBV2 and J usage is TRBJ2-5, with D maybe TRBD1 (6 bases). The V end was cut by 2 bases, the J end by 2 bases, with 9 bases between. This CDR3 contains 14 residues. Per germline, CDR1 SNHLY and CDR2 FYNNEI. The DNA for the CDR3 is TGTGCCAGCAGTGAATTGGACAGTCAAGAGACCCAGTACTTC. Amino acid sequence: CASSELDSQETQYF.

The rearrangement joins TRBV2 to TRBJ1-1, with a weak D call TRBD1 (6 bases). The germline V gene encodes CDR1 SNHLY and CDR2 FYNNEI. V gave up 6 bases and J gave up 3 bases, with 14 bases separating them. The CDR3 runs to 14 residues. The CDR3 region has the DNA TGTGCCAGCAGCCTACAGGGAGGGGACACTGAAGCTTTCTTT. Translated, it gives CASSLQGGDTEAFF.

The J gene is TRBJ2-7, the V gene TRBV18; 9 bases fit TRBD1. The CDR3 extends over 14 amino acids. CDR1 and CDR2 from the germline V gene are KGHSH and LQKENI. V lost 1 base and J lost 5; bases outside the gene matches: 3. The CDR3 is CASSPRTGVDEQYF. For the CDR3, the DNA is TGTGCCAGCTCACCACGGACAGGGGTTGACGAGCAGTACTTC.

This rearrangement joins TRBV4-3 to TRBJ1-1, with 9 nucleotides matching TRBD1. This CDR3 is 15 amino acids long. Germline trimming cut 0 bases from V and 3 bases from J; bases unmatched to any gene: 2. CDR1 and CDR2 from the germline V gene are LGHNA and YSLEER. CDR3 nucleotide sequence: TGCGCCAGCAGCCAAGACACAGGGGGCTACACTGAAGCTTTCTTT. Translated, it gives CASSQDTGGYTEAFF.

This clone was counted a few times. The gene calls are TRBV18 and TRBJ1-5; 9 bases are a match to TRBD1. The CDR3 totals 14 residues. Germline CDR1 reads KGHSH; CDR2 reads LQKENI. The junction had 4 bases not matched to a gene; V was cut back by 3 bases and J by 7 bases. The DNA for the CDR3 is TGTGCCAGCTCACCGGGGGACAGGGCCCAGCCCCAGCATTTT. It is translated as CASSPGDRAQPQHF.

The chain recombines TRBV4-1 with TRBJ2-3, with 10 bases identical to TRBD2. Germline loops: CDR1 MGHRA, CDR2 YSYEKL. This CDR3 is 17 amino acids long. V was pared by 3 bases and J by 1 base, with 7 bases of the junction left unmatched. CDR3 sequence: CASSHSGLAVGTDTQYF. DNA of the CDR3: TGCGCCAGCAGCCACTCAGGACTAGCGGTAGGCACAGATACGCAGTATTTT.

V is TRBV7-9 and J is TRBJ2-3; TRBD2 aligns across 7 bases. Germline V gene data show CDR1 as SEHNR and CDR2 as FQNEAQ (reference sequence). V dropped 2 bases and J dropped 1; count of bases not matched to a gene: 6. The CDR3 has 16 residues. The CDR3: CASSLTGTTRTDTQYF. CDR3 nucleotide sequence: TGTGCCAGCAGCTTAACCGGGACTACCCGCACAGATACGCAGTATTTT.

The V call is TRBV27, the J call TRBJ2-1, with 10 bases identical to TRBD2. This CDR3 is 16 amino acids long. Germline V gene sequence: CDR1 MNHEY, CDR2 SMNVEV (reference sequence). J gave up 12 bases and V 1 base, and 12 bases lay outside the gene matches. This CDR3 reads CASSLYSLAGAHGQFF. In DNA form, the CDR3 reads TGTGCCAGCAGTTTATATTCTCTAGCGGGGGCCCATGGGCAGTTCTTC.

The J gene is TRBJ2-6, the V gene TRBV5-6, with 7 bases matching TRBD1. V gave up 0 bases and J gave up 4 bases; unmatched junction bases: 10. Germline CDR1 reads SGHDT; CDR2 reads YYEEEE. The CDR3 runs 18 residues. The CDR3 DNA is TGTGCCAGCAGCTTGGCCTTCCAGGGGGTTGCAGGGGCCAACGTCCTGACTTTC. It codes for CASSLAFQGVAGANVLTF. Full variable domain (rest looked up from reference TRBV5-6 and TRBJ2-6): DAGVTQSPTHLIKTRGQQVTLRCSPKSGHDTVSWYQQALGQGPQFIFQYYEEEERQRGNFPDRFSGHQFPNYSSELNVNALLLGDSALYLCASSLAFQGVAGANVLTFGAGSRLTVL.

CDR3 nucleotides: TGTGCCAGCAACCCCGTCAGGGCGGGACAGGGGTTGTTGGACGAGCAGTACTTC. Translating it yields CASNPVRAGQGLLDEQYF. The J gene is TRBJ2-7, the V gene TRBV5-8; 10 nucleotides align to TRBD1. There are 18 residues in the CDR3. V was clipped by 6 bases and J by 5 bases; unmatched bases: 20. Germline V gene lookup returns CDR1 SGHTS and CDR2 YDEGEE.

The rearrangement links TRBV11-2 to TRBJ1-6; perhaps TRBD1 as D (6 bases). The CDR3 runs to 13 residues. Germline V CDR1 and CDR2: SGHAT, FQNNGV. Trimming cost V 6 bases and J 14 bases, with 17 bases left between them. In DNA, the CDR3 is TGTGCCAGCAGGGGGGCAACCCCGTTCTCCCTCCACTTT. This encodes CASRGATPFSLHF.

The chain combines TRBV5-5 with TRBJ2-5; 9 bases match TRBD1. The CDR3 is 17 amino acids. V lost 4 bases and J lost 6; bases outside the gene matches: 16. The germline gives CDR1 SGHKS, CDR2 YYEKEE (reference sequence). CDR3 DNA: TGTGCCAGCAGCGCGGACAGGGGCGGGTATTCGGGGAAGACCCAGTACTTC. As protein: CASSADRGGYSGKTQYF.

The CDR3 region is CASSVASGETQYF. As DNA, the CDR3 is TGTGCCAGCAGCGTAGCGAGCGGAGAGACCCAGTACTTC. This sequence joins TRBV9 and TRBJ2-5; D possibly corresponds to TRBD2 (5 bases). The CDR3 extends over 13 amino acids. V shed 0 bases and J shed 4 bases, with 7 bases lying between them. Germline V lookup: CDR1 SGDLS, CDR2 YYNGEE.

The chain joins TRBV5-4 to TRBJ1-1; the match to TRBD1 covers 8 bases. The J segment lost 1 base and the V segment lost 2 bases, leaving 4 bases of the junction unmatched. CDR1 is SGHNT and CDR2 is YYREEE in the germline V gene (reference sequence). This CDR3 is 15 amino acids long. The DNA of the CDR3 is TGTGCCAGCAGCTTAACCGGGACAGGGAACACTGAAGCTTTCTTT. It codes for CASSLTGTGNTEAFF.

The chain employs TRBV7-2 and TRBJ2-1, with D possibly being TRBD2 (5 bases). The CDR3 has 14 residues. V gave up 1 base and J gave up 6 bases, with 10 bases separating them. Per the germline V gene, CDR1 is SGHTA and CDR2 is FQGNSA. The CDR3 region has the DNA TGTGCCAGCAGCTTAGTTGACTACCTCAATGAGCAGTTCTTC. Encoded protein: CASSLVDYLNEQFF.

This rearrangement joins TRBV4-2 to TRBJ2-6, with unresolved D. Germline loops: CDR1 LGHNA, CDR2 YNFKEQ. The CDR3 sequence is 15 residues long. V lost 6 bases and J lost 0, with 9 bases in between. The CDR3 DNA reads TGTGCCAGCAGACAAACTGCCTCTGGGGCCAACGTCCTGACTTTC. This sequence encodes CASRQTASGANVLTF.

This rearrangement joins TRBV4-3 to TRBJ2-1; 7 bases line up with TRBD2. The trim removed 2 bases at V and 8 bases at J, leaving 9 bases unmatched. This CDR3 contains 15 residues. Per germline, CDR1 LGHNA and CDR2 YSLEER. The CDR3 here is CASSQSGKLNDEQFF. In DNA, the CDR3 is TGCGCCAGCAGCCAAAGCGGGAAGTTGAACGATGAGCAGTTCTTC.

In its sample, this clone was seen a few times. This rearrangement joins TRBV4-1 to TRBJ1-3, with D possibly being TRBD1 (6 bases). Germline CDR1 reads MGHRA; CDR2 reads YSYEKL. Trimming left V 3 bases short and J 4 bases short, with 13 bases between. The CDR3 is 15 amino acids. This CDR3 reads CASSQARGTGNTIYF. Here the CDR3 DNA reads TGCGCCAGCAGCCAGGCGAGGGGGACAGGAAACACCATATATTTT.

The chain employs TRBV5-1 and TRBJ2-1; 7 nucleotides match TRBD2. The V gene's germline CDR1 is SGHRS and CDR2 YFSETQ. J was trimmed by 7 bases and V by 0 bases; bases with no gene match: 7. This CDR3 is built from 15 residues. CDR3 sequence (DNA): TGCGCCAGCAGCTTGGAGGGCGGGAGAGGGAATGAGCAGTTCTTC. As protein: CASSLEGGRGNEQFF. Drawing the rest from reference TRBV5-1 and TRBJ2-1, the complete variable domain is KAGVTQTPRYLIKTRGQQVTLSCSPISGHRSVSWYQQTPGQGLQFLFEYFSETQRNKGNFPGRFSGRQFSNSRSEMNVSTLELGDSALYLCASSLEGGRGNEQFFGPGTRLTVL.

The chain links TRBV29-1 to TRBJ1-1; TRBD1 might be the D (5 bases). Trimming shortened V by 4 bases and J by 0 bases, and 15 bases separated the two germline ends. The CDR3 is 15 residues long. Germline V gene data show CDR1 as SQVTM and CDR2 as ANQGSEA. The CDR3 DNA follows: TGCAGCGTTGGTGGCAGGGCCCTCATGAACACTGAAGCTTTCTTT. Translating it yields CSVGGRALMNTEAFF. The entire variable domain, with the rest obtained from reference TRBV29-1 and TRBJ1-1, is as follows: SAVISQKPSRDICQRGTSLTIQCQVDSQVTMMFWYRQQPGQSLTLIATANQGSEATYESGFVIDKFPISRPNLTFSTLTVSNMSPEDSSIYLCSVGGRALMNTEAFFGQGTRLTVV.

This clone was detected once. The V call is TRBV25-1, the J call TRBJ2-3; the D gene is possibly TRBD1 (7 bases). The length of the CDR3 is 15 residues. Germline values: CDR1 MGHDK, CDR2 SYGVNS. V gave up 7 bases and J gave up 2 bases, with 16 bases separating them. CDR3 in DNA: TGTGCCAGCACATCAGGGGGGTATTTCACAGATACGCAGTATTTT. This encodes CASTSGGYFTDTQYF.

This chain connects TRBV7-9 to TRBJ1-5; 8 bases are a match to TRBD1. This CDR3 comprises 14 residues. Germline V CDR1 and CDR2: SEHNR, FQNEAQ (reference sequence). V was clipped by 2 bases and J by 6 bases; unmatched bases: 3. The CDR3 coding sequence is TGTGCCAGCAGCTTATCAGGGGGCAGTCAGCCCCAGCATTTT. Translating it yields CASSLSGGSQPQHF.

The chain combines TRBV15 with TRBJ1-1; D unclear. This CDR3 contains 14 residues. CDR1 and CDR2 (germline): LNHNV, YYDKDF (reference sequence). Deletions cut 3 bases from V and 5 bases from J, with 13 bases between. The CDR3 sequence is CATSRVSGLTEAFF. In DNA, the CDR3 is TGTGCCACCAGCAGGGTCTCAGGATTAACTGAAGCTTTCTTT.

V gene TRBV10-3 combines with J gene TRBJ1-1; no firm D call. Germline-derived CDR1 and CDR2 are ENHRY and SYGVKD. Trimming removed 3 bases from V and 0 bases from J, with 8 bases in between. This CDR3 has 14 amino acids. The CDR3 here is CAISEAILNTEAFF. The CDR3 DNA follows: TGTGCCATCAGTGAAGCGATATTGAACACTGAAGCTTTCTTT.

The chain joins TRBV4-1 to TRBJ1-5; D possibly corresponds to TRBD1 (5 bases). V lost 1 base, J lost 2 bases, and 9 bases lay in between. This CDR3 comprises 15 residues. Germline CDR1 reads MGHRA; CDR2 reads YSYEKL. The CDR3 nucleotides are TGCGCCAGCAGCCAAGTGGGGGGTGGCAATCAGCCCCAGCATTTT. Translation: CASSQVGGGNQPQHF.